This TCR beta chain was recorded in a study of shared clonotypes between healthy human individuals. The assay was immunoSEQ multiplex PCR, and TCRdb's table has in-frame clones only and misses some. The profile shows about 1.4 million clones, roughly 96% of them singletons. V lost 6 bases and J lost 3; bases outside the gene matches: 5. CDR3 length: 15 residues. Germline loops: CDR1 SNHLY, CDR2 FYNNEI. The sample consisted of naive CD4+ T cells sorted from blood. Subset indicated: CD45RA+ positively selected. The rearrangement links TRBV2 to TRBJ2-2; 9 bases align to TRBD2. The sequence was collected from a man younger than 45 in good health. In DNA form, the CDR3 reads TGTGCCAGCAGGGATAGCGGGAGTCACACCGGGGAGCTGTTTTTT. It encodes CASRDSGSHTGELFF.